Given below is one TCR beta chain in context. TCRdb's table, derived via immunoSEQ multiplex PCR, lists solely in-frame clones and lacks some. The sample lists more than 95,000 clones, around 90% seen once, with 1.5% to 2.5% in the top ten. The sample is drawn from a study of cytomegalovirus exposure and HLA in healthy donors. The CDR3 covers 14 residues. Trimming removed 4 bases from V and 8 bases from J; junction bases left unmatched: 8. Looked up from germline, CDR1 is SGHRS and CDR2 is YFSETQ. The receptor was isolated from a woman between 18 and 30 years old in good health and CMV-seronegative. The V call is TRBV5-1, the J call TRBJ2-1, with TRBD2 matching 8 bases. Sequenced sample: PBMCs. The CDR3 DNA is TGCGCCAGCAGCCCGGGACTAGAGGTGTATGAGCAGTTCTTC. Its protein is CASSPGLEVYEQFF.